Sequencing of this T cell receptor (beta chain) was carried out in a study of human T cells and chemical hapten exposure. Germline V gene lookup returns CDR1 SGHTA and CDR2 FQGNSA. The V end lost 6 bases, the J end lost 15 bases, and 27 bases lay between the germline ends. The CDR3 covers 15 residues. Documented time point: patch test 2, 6 weeks after DPC sensitization. Sample treatment: therapeutic diphenylcyclopropenone sensitization with weekly scalp DPC. The starting material, unfractionated whole blood, was used for total RNA extraction. Whole-study results and caveats: Sensitizing to DPC left TCRs with a frequency above 1 in 1000 unaltered. Among expanded TCRs, significantly more large CDR3 similarity clusters formed than among controls.

The sample holds many counts of this clonotype. The antigen remains undetermined. One entry per CDR3 protein results from TCRdb running MiXCR on the RACE reads. The table shows some 89,000 distinct CDR3 sequences, with 10% occurring only once. The gene calls are TRBV7-2 and TRBJ2-1, with D unclear. The source is a woman aged 30 to 39 with alopecia areata. Some clones in this sample may be carry-over from other donors' samples. The sequencing here drew on whole blood, taken in connection with sensitization to the hapten diphenylcyclopropenone (DPC). The CDR3 loop is CASSYTIEPPTTVFF. The CDR3 DNA reads TGTGCCAGCAGTTACACGATTGAACCGCCTACAACGGTGTTCTTC. Drawing the rest from reference TRBV7-2 and TRBJ2-1, the complete variable domain is GAGVSQSPSNKVTEKGKDVELRCDPISGHTALYWYRQSLGQGLEFLIYFQGNSAPDKSGLPSDRFSAERTGGSVSTLTIQRTQQEDSAVYLCASSYTIEPPTTVFFGPGTRLTVL.